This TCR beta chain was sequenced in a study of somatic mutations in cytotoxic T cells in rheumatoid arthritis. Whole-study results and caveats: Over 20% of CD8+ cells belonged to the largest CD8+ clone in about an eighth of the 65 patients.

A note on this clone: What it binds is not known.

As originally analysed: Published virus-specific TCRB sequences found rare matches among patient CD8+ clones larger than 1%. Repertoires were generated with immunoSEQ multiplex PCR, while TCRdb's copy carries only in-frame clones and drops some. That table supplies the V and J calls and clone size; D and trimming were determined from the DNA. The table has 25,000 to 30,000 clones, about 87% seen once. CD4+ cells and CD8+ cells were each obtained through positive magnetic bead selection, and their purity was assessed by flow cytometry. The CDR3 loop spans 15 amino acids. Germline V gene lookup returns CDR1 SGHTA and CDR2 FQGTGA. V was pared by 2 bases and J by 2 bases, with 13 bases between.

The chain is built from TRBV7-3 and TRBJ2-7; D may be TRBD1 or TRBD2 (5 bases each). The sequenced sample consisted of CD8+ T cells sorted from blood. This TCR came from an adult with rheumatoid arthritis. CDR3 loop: CASSLGAGSAYEQYF. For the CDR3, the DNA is TGTGCCAGCAGCTTAGGCGCAGGGAGCGCCTACGAGCAGTACTTC.